A single sample is the source of the 30 T cell receptor beta chains below, sequenced in a study of T cell clusters in autoimmune cytopenias (dated by TCRdb to the late 2010s). The run used an Illumina MiSeq. TRB rearrangements were amplified by multiplex PCR following a touch-down protocol, with the TRB-A and TRB-B primer pools mixed in one tube. TCRdb reprocessed the sequencing reads and holds a single record per CDR3 protein sequence, with no DNA. The sample's own table lists 5,500 to 8,000 distinct CDR3 sequences. About 4.5% of the sample comes from the top ten. For each sample, TRB amplification used about 240 ng of peripheral blood genomic DNA, equal to around 39,000 genome equivalents. A further study also used this sample, focusing on T cell repertoires in aging, cancer and after chemotherapy.

Input material: peripheral blood. The receptors shown here come from a human donor in good health.

Frequency places this clonotype as medium-sized. The rearrangement joins TRBV27 to TRBJ2-7; TCRdb gives TRBD1 as the D gene, but with no DNA this cannot be confirmed. The CDR3 totals 15 residues. Germline loops: CDR1 MNHEY, CDR2 SMNVEV (reference sequence). This CDR3 reads CASSFVRDASYEQYF.

This clonotype is identified as medium-sized from frequency. The rearrangement uses TRBV19 and TRBJ2-1; TCRdb selects TRBD2, and the lack of DNA leaves this call unchecked. CDR1 and CDR2 from the germline V gene are LNHDA and SQIVND (reference sequence). The CDR3 totals 16 residues. The CDR3 region is CASSRTGTSGYNEQFF.

This clonotype is deemed medium-sized by its frequency. The CDR3 spells CASSVPSDYNEQFF. The chain links TRBV6-1 to TRBJ2-1; TCRdb's D call of TRBD2 is untestable without DNA. This CDR3 has 14 amino acids. The germline CDR1 and CDR2 sequences are MNHNS and SASEGT.

This chain links TRBV18 with TRBJ2-3; TCRdb returns TRBD2, unconfirmable since there is no DNA. The CDR3 extends over 17 amino acids. Germline CDR1 KGHSH, CDR2 LQKENI. This chain's CDR3 is CASSLLPLTSAEDTQYF. Supplemented by reference TRBV18 and TRBJ2-3, the full variable domain reads NAGVMQNPRHLVRRRGQEARLRCSPMKGHSHVYWYRQLPEEGLKFMVYLQKENIIDESGMPKERFSAEFPKEGPSILRIQQVVRGDSAAYFCASSLLPLTSAEDTQYFGPGTRLTVL.

According to its frequency, this clonotype is medium-sized. J is TRBJ2-3 and V is TRBV6-2 or TRBV6-3. The CDR3 covers 12 residues. The germline V gene encodes CDR1 MNHEY and CDR2 SVGEGT. Here the CDR3 reads CASSYPDGTQYF.

The J gene is TRBJ1-2, the V gene TRBV18; TCRdb gives TRBD1 as the D gene, but with no DNA this cannot be confirmed. The CDR3 contains 14 residues. Germline V gene sequence: CDR1 KGHSH, CDR2 LQKENI. CDR3 sequence: CASSPDGQSYGYTF.

The chain combines TRBV19 with TRBJ2-3; TCRdb selects TRBD2, and the lack of DNA leaves this call unchecked. Germline V gene data show CDR1 as LNHDA and CDR2 as SQIVND (reference sequence). The CDR3 has 14 amino acids. The CDR3 loop reads CVSSIGAGNGELFF.

V and J are TRBV18 and TRBJ2-5; with no DNA, the TCRdb D assignment of TRBD2 cannot be verified. The CDR3 is 14 residues long. Germline V gene lookup returns CDR1 KGHSH and CDR2 LQKENI. CDR3 region: CASSAGRAPETQYF.

The rearrangement uses TRBV24-1 and TRBJ1-2; the D gene TCRdb calls, TRBD1, cannot be checked with no DNA. CDR1 and CDR2 (germline): KGHDR, SFDVKD. The CDR3 loop spans 12 amino acids. CDR3 sequence reads: CATSEQGNGYTF.

This clonotype ranks as medium-sized in terms of frequency. The chain joins TRBV29-1 to TRBJ1-2. This CDR3 region has 11 residues. Germline V CDR1 and CDR2: SQVTM, ANQGSEA. This CDR3 is CSEGEDYGYTF.

The chain combines TRBV18 with TRBJ2-7; TCRdb outputs TRBD1, but without DNA this stays unchecked. Germline V gives CDR1 KGHSH, CDR2 LQKENI. The CDR3 spans 13 residues. CDR3 region: CASSPGQDDEQYF.

This clonotype is identified as medium-sized (0.01 to 0.1%) from frequency. The chain links TRBV19 to TRBJ2-7; TCRdb's D gene call, TRBD1, goes unchecked for lack of DNA. The CDR3 loop spans 15 amino acids. Germline assignment: CDR1 LNHDA and CDR2 SQIVND (reference sequence). The CDR3 spells CASSGSPGSSYEQYF.

The genes are TRBV12-3 or TRBV12-4 and TRBJ1-5. The CDR3 contains 13 residues. Here the CDR3 reads CASSLGENQPQHF.

Here the CDR3 reads CASSRTPEDTIYF. The J gene is TRBJ1-3, the V gene TRBV27; TCRdb names TRBD1, which stays unverified in the absence of DNA. The CDR3 extends over 13 amino acids. Germline CDR1 MNHEY, CDR2 SMNVEV (reference sequence).

This clonotype is called medium-sized based on its frequency. The chain has TRBV13 and TRBJ2-1; the TCRdb D gene call, TRBD2, has no DNA to confirm it. The V gene's germline CDR1 is PRHDT and CDR2 FYEKMQ (reference sequence). This CDR3 spans 16 amino acids. The CDR3 loop is CASSPTGGRALNEQFF.

This sequence joins TRBV5-5 and TRBJ2-1; TCRdb proposes TRBD2, but this gene call is untestable without DNA. Germline V gene data show CDR1 as SGHKS and CDR2 as YYEKEE (reference sequence). This CDR3 has 15 residues. The CDR3 sequence: CASSLLGLAANEQFF. Supplemented by reference TRBV5-5 and TRBJ2-1, the full variable domain reads DAGVTQSPTHLIKTRGQQVTLRCSPISGHKSVSWYQQVLGQGPQFIFQYYEKEERGRGNFPDRFSARQFPNYSSELNVNALLLGDSALYLCASSLLGLAANEQFFGPGTRLTVL.

This clonotype ranks as medium-sized (0.01 to 0.1%) in terms of frequency. The rearrangement joins TRBV6-5 to TRBJ1-1. Germline CDR1 reads MNHEY; CDR2 reads SVGAGI. There are 14 residues in the CDR3. This CDR3 is CASSYARANTEAFF.

Measured by frequency, this clonotype is large. This chain connects TRBV29-1 to TRBJ2-1; with no DNA, the TCRdb D assignment of TRBD2 cannot be verified. In germline, CDR1 is SQVTM, CDR2 ANQGSEA. The CDR3 consists of 13 residues. The CDR3 spells CSVDVGRVNEQFF.

This clonotype counts as medium-sized by frequency. The chain has TRBV12-3 or TRBV12-4 and TRBJ1-6. This CDR3 contains 13 residues. The CDR3 reads CASSLAPNSPLHF.

This clonotype is called medium-sized based on its frequency. This chain connects TRBV27 to TRBJ1-6; TCRdb's D call, TRBD1, is unchecked because there is no DNA. Germline V gene data show CDR1 as MNHEY and CDR2 as SMNVEV (reference sequence). CDR3 size: 13 residues. CDR3 protein: CASSSAGISPLHF.

The chain employs TRBV6-4 and TRBJ2-2; TCRdb outputs TRBD2, but without DNA this stays unchecked. The germline V gene has CDR1 MRHNA and CDR2 SNTAGT. The CDR3 has 15 amino acids. CDR3 sequence: CASSPGPGGTGELFF.

The chain has TRBV19 and TRBJ1-3; TCRdb designates TRBD1, a call that cannot be tested without DNA. Germline V CDR1 and CDR2: LNHDA, SQIVND (reference sequence). This CDR3 is built from 12 residues. This CDR3 is CASRVGGNTIYF.

V usage is TRBV30 and J usage is TRBJ1-5; the TCRdb call, TRBD1, lacks DNA for checking. CDR1 is GTSNPN and CDR2 is SVGIG in the germline V gene (reference sequence). The CDR3 spans 13 residues. CDR3 sequence reads: CAWQGPGSQPQHF. Variable domain in full (rest from reference TRBV30 and TRBJ1-5): SQTIHQWPATLVQPVGSPLSLECTVEGTSNPNLYWYRQAAGRGLQLLFYSVGIGQISSEVPQNLSASRPQDRQFILSSKKLLLSDSGFYLCAWQGPGSQPQHFGDGTRLSIL.

CDR3 in amino acids: CSARPEGAGEQFF. The chain carries TRBV20-1 and TRBJ2-1; with no DNA, the TCRdb D assignment of TRBD2 cannot be verified. The CDR3 runs to 13 residues. CDR1 and CDR2 (germline): DFQATT, SNEGSKA (reference sequence).

The rearrangement uses TRBV20-1 and TRBJ2-1; the D call from TCRdb, TRBD2, cannot be confirmed without DNA. CDR3 length: 15 amino acids. CDR1 DFQATT and CDR2 SNEGSKA come from the germline V gene (reference sequence). CDR3 region: CSARTSGRGYNEQFF.

The rearrangement uses TRBV5-4 and TRBJ1-4; the D call from TCRdb, TRBD1, cannot be confirmed without DNA. Germline loops: CDR1 SGHNT, CDR2 YYREEE (reference sequence). This CDR3 contains 15 residues. CDR3: CASSLPAGGDEKLFF. The full variable domain, completed using reference TRBV5-4 and TRBJ1-4, is ETGVTQSPTHLIKTRGQQVTLRCSSQSGHNTVSWYQQALGQGPQFIFQYYREEENGRGNFPPRFSGLQFPNYSSELNVNALELDDSALYLCASSLPAGGDEKLFFGSGTQLSVL.

This chain connects TRBV12-3 or TRBV12-4 to TRBJ1-4; as DNA is missing, the TRBD1 call by TCRdb cannot be tested. This CDR3 has 15 amino acids. CDR3 sequence: CASTLDGATNEKLFF.

The genes are TRBV6-2 or TRBV6-3 and TRBJ2-1. The CDR3 is 16 residues long. Germline V gives CDR1 MNHEY, CDR2 SVGEGT. CDR3 amino acids: CASSYSGGSSYNEQFF.

In terms of frequency, this clonotype is medium-sized. This chain's CDR3 is CSVPSPGLGTEAFF. V is TRBV29-1 and J is TRBJ1-1; no DNA is available, so the TRBD1 call from TCRdb remains unchecked. Germline V lookup: CDR1 SQVTM, CDR2 ANQGSEA. This CDR3 is built from 14 residues.

The V and J genes are TRBV15 and TRBJ2-1; the D gene TCRdb calls, TRBD2, cannot be checked with no DNA. This CDR3 contains 16 residues. Per germline, CDR1 LNHNV and CDR2 YYDKDF (reference sequence). The CDR3 protein is CATSRDLGEGHNEQFF.